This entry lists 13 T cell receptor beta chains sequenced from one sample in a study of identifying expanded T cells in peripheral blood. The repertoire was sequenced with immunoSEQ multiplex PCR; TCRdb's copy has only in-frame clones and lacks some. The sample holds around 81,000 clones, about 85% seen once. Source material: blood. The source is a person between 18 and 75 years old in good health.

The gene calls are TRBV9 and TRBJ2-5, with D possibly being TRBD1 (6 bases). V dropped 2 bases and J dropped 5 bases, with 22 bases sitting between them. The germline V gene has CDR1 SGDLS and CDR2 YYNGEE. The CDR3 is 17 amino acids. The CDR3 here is CASSVDAKEFQGETQYF. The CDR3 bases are TGTGCCAGCAGCGTGGACGCTAAAGAATTCCAGGGGGAGACCCAGTACTTC.

The CDR3 protein is CASSRLGQGGAYEQYF. CDR3 coding DNA: TGTGCCAGCAGCCGTCTTGGACAGGGCGGAGCCTACGAGCAGTACTTC. The chain couples TRBV11-2 to TRBJ2-7; TRBD1 matches 8 bases. Germline V gene sequence: CDR1 SGHAT, CDR2 FQNNGV. V lost 5 bases to trimming and J lost 2 bases; unmatched junction nucleotides: 11. The CDR3 contains 16 residues.

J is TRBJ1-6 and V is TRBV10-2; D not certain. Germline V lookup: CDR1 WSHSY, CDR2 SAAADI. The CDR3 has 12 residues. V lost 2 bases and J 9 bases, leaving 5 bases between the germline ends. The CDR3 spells CASSELSSPLHF. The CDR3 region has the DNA TGCGCCAGCAGTGAGCTATCTTCACCCCTCCACTTT.

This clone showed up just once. The CDR3 sequence is CASSRTFSPGSEQYF. CDR3 DNA: TGTGCCAGCAGCCGGACCTTTAGTCCAGGGTCCGAGCAGTACTTC. The rearrangement joins TRBV5-8 to TRBJ2-7, with D possibly TRBD1 on 5 matching bases. This CDR3 spans 15 amino acids. Germline-derived CDR1 and CDR2 are SGHTS and YDEGEE. Trimming took off 4 bases at V and 6 bases at J, with 20 bases between the two ends.

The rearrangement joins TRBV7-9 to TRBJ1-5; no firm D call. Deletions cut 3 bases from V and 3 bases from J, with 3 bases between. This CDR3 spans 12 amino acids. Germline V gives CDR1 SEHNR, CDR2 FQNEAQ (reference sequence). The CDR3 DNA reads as TGTGCCAGCAGCTTTAACAATCAGCCCCAGCATTTT. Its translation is CASSFNNQPQHF.

The chain's CDR3 is CASSLFVGGNNEQFF. CDR3 in DNA: TGCGCCAGCAGCTTGTTTGTAGGGGGAAACAATGAGCAGTTCTTC. V usage is TRBV5-1 and J usage is TRBJ2-1, with D possibly TRBD1 on 6 matching bases. The CDR3 consists of 15 residues. Deletions cut 1 base from V and 5 bases from J, with 13 bases between. Germline V gene sequence: CDR1 SGHRS, CDR2 YFSETQ. Full variable domain (outside the CDR3, taken from reference TRBV5-1 and TRBJ2-1): KAGVTQTPRYLIKTRGQQVTLSCSPISGHRSVSWYQQTPGQGLQFLFEYFSETQRNKGNFPGRFSGRQFSNSRSEMNVSTLELGDSALYLCASSLFVGGNNEQFFGPGTRLTVL.

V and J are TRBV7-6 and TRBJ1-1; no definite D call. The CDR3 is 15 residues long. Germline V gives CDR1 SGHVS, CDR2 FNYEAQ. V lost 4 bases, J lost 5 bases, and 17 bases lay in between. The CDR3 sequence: CASSSSRSTRTEAFF. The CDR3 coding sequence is TGTGCCAGCAGCTCGTCTAGGTCTACAAGGACTGAAGCTTTCTTT.

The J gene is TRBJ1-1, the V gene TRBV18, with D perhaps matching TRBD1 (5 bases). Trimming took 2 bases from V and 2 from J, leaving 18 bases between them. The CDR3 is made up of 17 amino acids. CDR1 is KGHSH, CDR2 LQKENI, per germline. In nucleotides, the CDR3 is TGTGCCAGCTCACCATCGAGGGGAGTTTTAGAAAACACTGAAGCTTTCTTT. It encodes CASSPSRGVLENTEAFF.

CDR3 DNA: TGTGCCAGCAGTGAAGGTCGATCCTACTACGAGCAGTACTTC. Amino acid sequence: CASSEGRSYYEQYF. The genes are TRBV6-1 and TRBJ2-7; the D is unclear. V dropped 1 base and J dropped 3 bases, with 10 bases sitting between them. CDR1 is MNHNS, CDR2 SASEGT, per germline. The CDR3 extends over 14 amino acids.

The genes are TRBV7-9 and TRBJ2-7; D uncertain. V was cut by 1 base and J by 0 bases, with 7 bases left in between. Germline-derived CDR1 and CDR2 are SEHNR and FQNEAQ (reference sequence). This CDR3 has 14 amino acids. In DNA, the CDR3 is TGTGCCAGCAGCTTAGACCCGGGCTCCTACGAGCAGTACTTC. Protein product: CASSLDPGSYEQYF.

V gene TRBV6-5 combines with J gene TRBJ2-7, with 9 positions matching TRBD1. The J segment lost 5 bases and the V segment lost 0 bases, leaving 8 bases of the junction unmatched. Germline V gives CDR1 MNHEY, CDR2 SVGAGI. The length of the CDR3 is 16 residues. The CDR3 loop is CASSYSTGTGFHEQYF. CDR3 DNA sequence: TGTGCCAGCAGTTACTCCACCGGGACAGGGTTCCACGAGCAGTACTTC.

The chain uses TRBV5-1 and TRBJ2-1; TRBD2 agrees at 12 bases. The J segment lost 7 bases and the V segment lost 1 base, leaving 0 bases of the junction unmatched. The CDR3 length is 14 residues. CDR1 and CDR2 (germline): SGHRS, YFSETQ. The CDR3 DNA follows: TGCGCCAGCAGCTTGACTAGCGGGGGGAATGAGCAGTTCTTC. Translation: CASSLTSGGNEQFF.

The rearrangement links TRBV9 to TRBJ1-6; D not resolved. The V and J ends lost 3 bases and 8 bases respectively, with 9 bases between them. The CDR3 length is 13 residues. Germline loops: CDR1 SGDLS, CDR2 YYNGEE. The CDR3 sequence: CASSATDDSPLHF. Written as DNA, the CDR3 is TGTGCCAGCAGCGCGACGGACGATTCACCCCTCCACTTT.